The entry below describes one TCR beta chain. Its antigen is currently unknown. This specimen comes from a study of T cell repertoires in cytomegalovirus infection. Study-wide results and caveats: Carriers of CMV plus the relevant HLA were identified by cumulative public TCR beta family frequency.

TCRdb re-analysed the reads in MiXCR, keeping a single row per CDR3 protein. The sample has approximately 500,000 distinct CDR3 sequences; 33% are singletons. The CDR3 runs 16 residues. Germline V gene lookup returns CDR1 MNHEY and CDR2 SVGEGT. J was trimmed by 0 bases and V by 5 bases; bases with no gene match: 9. The receptor was isolated from a human donor in good health (CMV status not recorded). Some clones in this sample may be carry-over from other donors' samples. The chain combines TRBV6-2 or TRBV6-3 with TRBJ2-5; 7 bases fit TRBD1. The sample here was cultured PBMCs, taken from culture after CMV antigen stimulation. The CDR3 DNA reads as TGTGCCAGCAGTCCAATTGGCCAGGGGGACCAAGAGACCCAGTACTTC. It is translated as CASSPIGQGDQETQYF.